This TCR beta chain was documented in a study of sequential checkpoint blockade in melanoma. Whole-study context: 91 pretreatment tumor DNA samples were TCRβ immunosequenced. More than 20 patients had tumor biopsies before treatment and at week 13.

The CDR3 contains 15 residues. CDR1 is SGHNT and CDR2 is YENEEA in the germline V gene. V was pared by 2 bases and J by 5 bases, with 7 bases of the junction left unmatched. At least ten counts were recorded for this clone. Documented treatment: randomized to nivolumab then ipilimumab (arm A) or the reverse (arm B). Clones were sequenced by immunoSEQ multiplex PCR, and TCRdb holds only the in-frame ones, with some missing. The sample yields some 3,000 clones, about 22% seen once. The sequencing here drew on tumor tissue (inferred from file names), taken from a patient given nivolumab and ipilimumab in sequence. The TCR comes from a human patient with melanoma. Some clones in this sample may be carry-over from other donors' samples. The gene calls are TRBV11-3 and TRBJ2-5, with 8 bases aligning to TRBD2. This chain's CDR3 is CASSLQSGGAETQYF. CDR3 bases: TGTGCCAGCAGCTTACAGTCGGGGGGGGCGGAGACCCAGTACTTC.